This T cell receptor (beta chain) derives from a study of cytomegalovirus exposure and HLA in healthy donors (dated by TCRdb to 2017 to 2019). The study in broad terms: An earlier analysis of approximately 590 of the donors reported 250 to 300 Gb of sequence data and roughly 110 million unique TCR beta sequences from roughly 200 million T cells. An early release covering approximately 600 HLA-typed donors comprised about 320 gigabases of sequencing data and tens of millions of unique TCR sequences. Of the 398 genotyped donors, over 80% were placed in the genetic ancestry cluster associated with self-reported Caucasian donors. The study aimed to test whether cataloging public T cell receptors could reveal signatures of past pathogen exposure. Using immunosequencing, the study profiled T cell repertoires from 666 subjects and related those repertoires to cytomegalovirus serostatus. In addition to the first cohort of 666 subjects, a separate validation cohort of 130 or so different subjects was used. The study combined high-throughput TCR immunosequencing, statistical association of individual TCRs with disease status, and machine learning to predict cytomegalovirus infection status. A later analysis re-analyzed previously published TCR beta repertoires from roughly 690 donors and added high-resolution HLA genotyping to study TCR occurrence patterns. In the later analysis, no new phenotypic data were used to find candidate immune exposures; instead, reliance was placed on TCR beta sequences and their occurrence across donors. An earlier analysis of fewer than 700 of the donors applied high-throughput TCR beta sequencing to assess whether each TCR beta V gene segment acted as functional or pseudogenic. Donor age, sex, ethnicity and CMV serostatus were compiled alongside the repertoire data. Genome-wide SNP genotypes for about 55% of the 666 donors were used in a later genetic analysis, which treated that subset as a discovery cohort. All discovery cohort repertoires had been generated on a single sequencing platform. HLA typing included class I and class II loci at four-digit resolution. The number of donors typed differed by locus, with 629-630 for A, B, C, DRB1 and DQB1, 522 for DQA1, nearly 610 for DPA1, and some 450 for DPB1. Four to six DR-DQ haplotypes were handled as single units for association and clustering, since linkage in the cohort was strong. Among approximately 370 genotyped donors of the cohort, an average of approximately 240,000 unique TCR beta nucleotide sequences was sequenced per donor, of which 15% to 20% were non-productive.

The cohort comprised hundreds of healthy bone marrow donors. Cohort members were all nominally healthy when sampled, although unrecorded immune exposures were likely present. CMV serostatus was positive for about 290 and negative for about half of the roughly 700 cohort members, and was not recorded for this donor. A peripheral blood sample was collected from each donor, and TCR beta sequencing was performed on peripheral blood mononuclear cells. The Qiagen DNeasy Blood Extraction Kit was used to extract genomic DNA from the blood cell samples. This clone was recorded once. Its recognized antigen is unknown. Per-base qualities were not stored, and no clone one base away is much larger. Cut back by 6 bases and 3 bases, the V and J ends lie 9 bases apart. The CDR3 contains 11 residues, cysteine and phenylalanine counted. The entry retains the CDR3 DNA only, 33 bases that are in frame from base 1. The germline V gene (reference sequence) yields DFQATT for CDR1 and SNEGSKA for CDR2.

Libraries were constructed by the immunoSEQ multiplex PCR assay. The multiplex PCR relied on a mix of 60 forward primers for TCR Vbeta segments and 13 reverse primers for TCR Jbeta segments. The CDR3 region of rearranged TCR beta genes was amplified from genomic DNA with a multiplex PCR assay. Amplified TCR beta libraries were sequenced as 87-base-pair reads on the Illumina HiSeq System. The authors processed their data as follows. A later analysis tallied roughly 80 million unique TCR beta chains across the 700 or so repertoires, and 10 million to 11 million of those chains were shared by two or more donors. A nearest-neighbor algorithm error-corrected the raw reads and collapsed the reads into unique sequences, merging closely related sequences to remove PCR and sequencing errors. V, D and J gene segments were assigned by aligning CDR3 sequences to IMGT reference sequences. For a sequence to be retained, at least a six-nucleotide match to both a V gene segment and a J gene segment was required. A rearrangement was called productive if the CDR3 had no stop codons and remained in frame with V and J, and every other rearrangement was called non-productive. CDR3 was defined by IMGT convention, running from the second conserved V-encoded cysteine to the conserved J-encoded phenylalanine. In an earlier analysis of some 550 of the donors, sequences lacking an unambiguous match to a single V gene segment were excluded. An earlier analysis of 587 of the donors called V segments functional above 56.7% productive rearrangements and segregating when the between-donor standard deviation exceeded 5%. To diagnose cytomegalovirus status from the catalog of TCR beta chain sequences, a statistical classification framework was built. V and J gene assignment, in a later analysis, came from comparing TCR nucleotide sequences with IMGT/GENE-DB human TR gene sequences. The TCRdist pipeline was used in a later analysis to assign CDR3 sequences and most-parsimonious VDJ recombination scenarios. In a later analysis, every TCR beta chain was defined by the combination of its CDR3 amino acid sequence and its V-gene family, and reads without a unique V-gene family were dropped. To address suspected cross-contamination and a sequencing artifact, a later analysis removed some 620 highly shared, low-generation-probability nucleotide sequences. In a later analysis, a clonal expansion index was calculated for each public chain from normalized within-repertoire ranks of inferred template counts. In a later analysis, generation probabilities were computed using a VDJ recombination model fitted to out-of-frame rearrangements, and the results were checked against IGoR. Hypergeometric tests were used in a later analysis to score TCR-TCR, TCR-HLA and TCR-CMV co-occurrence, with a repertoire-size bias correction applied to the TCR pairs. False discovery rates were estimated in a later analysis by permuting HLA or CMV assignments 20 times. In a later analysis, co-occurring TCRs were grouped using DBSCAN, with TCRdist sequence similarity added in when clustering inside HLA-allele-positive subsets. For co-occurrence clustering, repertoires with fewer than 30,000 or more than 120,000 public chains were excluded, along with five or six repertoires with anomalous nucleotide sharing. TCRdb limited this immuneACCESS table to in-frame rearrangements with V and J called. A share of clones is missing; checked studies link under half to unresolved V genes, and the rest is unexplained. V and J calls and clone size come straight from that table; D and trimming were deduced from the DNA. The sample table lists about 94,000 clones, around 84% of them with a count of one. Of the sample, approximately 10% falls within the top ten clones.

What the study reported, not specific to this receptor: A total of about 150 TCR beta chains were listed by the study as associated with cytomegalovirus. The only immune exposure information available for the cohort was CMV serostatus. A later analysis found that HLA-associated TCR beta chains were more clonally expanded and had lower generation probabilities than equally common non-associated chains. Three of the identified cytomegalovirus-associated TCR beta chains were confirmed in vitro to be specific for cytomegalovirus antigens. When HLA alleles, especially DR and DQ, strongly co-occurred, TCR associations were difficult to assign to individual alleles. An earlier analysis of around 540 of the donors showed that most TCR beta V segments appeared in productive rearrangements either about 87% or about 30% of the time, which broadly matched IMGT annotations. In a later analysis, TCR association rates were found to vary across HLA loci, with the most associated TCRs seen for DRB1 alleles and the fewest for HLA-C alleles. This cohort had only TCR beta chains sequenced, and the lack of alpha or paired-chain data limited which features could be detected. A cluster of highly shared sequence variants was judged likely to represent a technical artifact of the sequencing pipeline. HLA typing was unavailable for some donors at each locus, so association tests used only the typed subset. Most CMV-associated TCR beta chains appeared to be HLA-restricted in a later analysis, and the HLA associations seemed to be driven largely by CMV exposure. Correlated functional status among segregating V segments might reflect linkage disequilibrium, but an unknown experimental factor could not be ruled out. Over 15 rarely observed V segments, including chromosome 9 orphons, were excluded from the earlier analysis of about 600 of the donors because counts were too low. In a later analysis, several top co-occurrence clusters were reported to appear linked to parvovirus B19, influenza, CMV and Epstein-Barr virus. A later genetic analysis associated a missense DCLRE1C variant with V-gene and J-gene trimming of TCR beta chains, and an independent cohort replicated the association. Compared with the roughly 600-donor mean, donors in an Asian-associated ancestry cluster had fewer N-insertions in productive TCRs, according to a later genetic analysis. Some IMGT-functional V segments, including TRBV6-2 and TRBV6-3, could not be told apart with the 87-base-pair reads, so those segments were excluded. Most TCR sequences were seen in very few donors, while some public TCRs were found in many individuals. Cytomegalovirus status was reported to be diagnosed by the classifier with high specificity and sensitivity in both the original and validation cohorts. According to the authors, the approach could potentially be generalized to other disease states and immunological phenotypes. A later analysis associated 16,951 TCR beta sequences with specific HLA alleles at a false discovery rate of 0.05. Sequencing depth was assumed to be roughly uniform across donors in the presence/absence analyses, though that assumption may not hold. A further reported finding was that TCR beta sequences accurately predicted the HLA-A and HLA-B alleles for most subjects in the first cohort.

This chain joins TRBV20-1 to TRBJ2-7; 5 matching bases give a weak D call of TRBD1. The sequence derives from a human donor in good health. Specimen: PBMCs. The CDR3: CSAPRGYEQYF. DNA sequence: TGCAGTGCACCTAGGGGCTACGAGCAGTACTTC.